Each of the 25 T cell receptor beta chains below was sequenced from the same sample in a study of shared clonotypes between healthy human individuals. Assay: immunoSEQ multiplex PCR; the TCRdb copy retains only in-frame clones and omits some. This table has approximately 530,000 clones, 90% to 97% appearing once. Source material: naive CD4+ T cells sorted from blood. Indicated subset: CD45RA+ positively selected. All receptors come from a woman aged 25 to 45 in good health.

The V gene is TRBV10-3, the J gene TRBJ2-5, with 7 bases fitting TRBD1. The CDR3 is 14 amino acids. The V and J ends lost 2 bases and 1 base, in that order; junction bases with no gene match: 1. Germline CDR1 reads ENHRY; CDR2 reads SYGVKD. The CDR3 is CAISERTGQETQYF. The CDR3, as DNA: TGTGCCATCAGTGAGAGGACAGGCCAAGAGACCCAGTACTTC.

J is TRBJ1-6 and V is TRBV30; 7 bases are shared with TRBD1. The V gene's germline CDR1 is GTSNPN and CDR2 SVGIG (reference sequence). The CDR3 consists of 13 residues. J lost 6 bases, V lost 5 bases, and 4 bases had no gene match. The CDR3 protein is CAWWTGPNSPLHF. The CDR3 nucleotides read TGTGCCTGGTGGACAGGACCTAATTCACCCCTCCACTTT.

The J gene is TRBJ1-2, the V gene TRBV4-1; maybe TRBD1 (5 bases). V gave up 0 bases and J gave up 3 bases, with 11 bases separating them. The CDR3 length is 15 residues. Germline V gene lookup returns CDR1 MGHRA and CDR2 YSYEKL. CDR3 DNA: TGCGCCAGCAGCCAAGAGCCAGGGAAGGACTATGGCTACACCTTC. This gives the protein CASSQEPGKDYGYTF.

The rearrangement uses TRBV11-3 and TRBJ1-2, with D possibly TRBD1 on 5 matching bases. CDR3 length: 11 amino acids. Germline CDR1 is SGHNT and CDR2 is YENEEA. V dropped 11 bases and J dropped 6 bases, with 13 bases sitting between them. The CDR3 DNA sequence: TGTGCCGAGGGCTGGGGCCATGGCTACACCTTC. Its protein product is CAEGWGHGYTF.

The chain carries TRBV19 and TRBJ2-7; 10 bases are a match to TRBD1. Looked up from germline, CDR1 is LNHDA and CDR2 is SQIVND (reference sequence). Germline trimming cut 5 bases from V and 5 bases from J; bases unmatched to any gene: 9. This CDR3 is built from 15 residues. DNA for the CDR3: TGTGCCAGTAGTCGTGGGACAGGGGAGGTCCACGAGCAGTACTTC. The encoded protein is CASSRGTGEVHEQYF.

The rearrangement uses TRBV5-4 and TRBJ2-3; the D is unclear. The CDR3 loop spans 16 amino acids. V was trimmed by 3 bases and J by 0 bases, leaving 14 bases between them. Germline CDR1 and CDR2: SGHNT and YYREEE (reference sequence). CDR3 bases: TGTGCCAGCAGCTCCGGTCCGACGGGTAGCACAGATACGCAGTATTTT. As protein: CASSSGPTGSTDTQYF.

CDR3 DNA: TGTGCCAGCAGTCTCTACGTCGGGGTGGGGCATCAGCCCCAGCATTTT. Protein sequence: CASSLYVGVGHQPQHF. The chain has TRBV27 and TRBJ1-5; tentatively, D is TRBD1 (5 bases). The CDR3 is made up of 16 amino acids. V was clipped by 5 bases and J by 5 bases, with 19 bases between them. Germline-derived CDR1 and CDR2 are MNHEY and SMNVEV (reference sequence).

The gene calls are TRBV28 and TRBJ1-6; TRBD1 matches at 7 bases. The CDR3 is made up of 16 amino acids. V shed 6 bases, J shed 7 bases, and the junction held 12 bases outside the gene matches. Germline CDR1 MDHEN, CDR2 SYDVKM. This CDR3 is CASRRSGQYENSPLHF. CDR3 bases: TGTGCCAGCAGGCGGTCGGGACAGTATGAAAATTCACCCCTCCACTTT.

The chain links TRBV6-5 to TRBJ2-4; tentative D call: TRBD2 (5 bases). The CDR3 consists of 14 residues. V lost 5 bases, J lost 1 base, and 9 bases lay in between. The germline V gene encodes CDR1 MNHEY and CDR2 SVGAGI. The CDR3 reads CASSPGGAKNIQYF. In nucleotides, the CDR3 is TGTGCCAGCAGTCCCGGCGGGGCCAAAAACATTCAGTACTTC.

The CDR3 DNA is TGTGCCAGCAGCTTATGGACAGCAAAGGCCGGGGAGCTGTTTTTT. Protein sequence: CASSLWTAKAGELFF. This chain connects TRBV7-2 to TRBJ2-2; tentative D call: TRBD1 (6 bases). V lost 2 bases, J lost 6 bases, and 13 bases lay in between. Germline lookup yields CDR1 SGHTA and CDR2 FQGNSA. This CDR3 spans 15 amino acids.

The CDR3 DNA reads TGTGCCTGGAGCCGACAGGGGGCGGTTTGGCAGTACTTC. Its protein is CAWSRQGAVWQYF. The V gene is TRBV30, the J gene TRBJ2-7, with 10 bases aligning to TRBD1. Per the germline V gene, CDR1 is GTSNPN and CDR2 is SVGIG (reference sequence). Germline trimming cut 3 bases from V and 9 bases from J; bases unmatched to any gene: 8. The CDR3 runs to 13 residues.

V usage is TRBV5-1 and J usage is TRBJ2-5, with 7 bases fitting TRBD1. The J call may be mistaken, given a closer DNA end match to TRBJ2-7. Germline assignment: CDR1 SGHRS and CDR2 YFSETQ. The CDR3 runs 14 residues. The CDR3 coding sequence is TGCGCCAGCAGCGGACAGGTTACCAACTACGAGCAGTACTTC. Translating it yields CASSGQVTNYEQYF.

The rearrangement uses TRBV18 and TRBJ2-5; D unclear. Near its end, the DNA agrees better with TRBJ2-7, so the J call may be wrong. The CDR3 covers 17 residues. Germline V gives CDR1 KGHSH, CDR2 LQKENI. CDR3 region: CASSPGFGLESSYEQYF. CDR3 in DNA: TGTGCCAGCTCACCTGGTTTCGGGCTAGAATCCTCCTACGAGCAGTACTTC.

CDR3 region: CASSTQTDTGELFF. The CDR3 coding sequence is TGTGCCAGTAGTACCCAGACCGACACCGGGGAGCTGTTTTTT. The chain is built from TRBV19 and TRBJ2-2; D uncertain. Germline CDR1 LNHDA, CDR2 SQIVND (reference sequence). The CDR3 spans 14 residues. Trimming cost V 4 bases and J 3 bases, with 9 bases left between them.

V gene TRBV11-2 combines with J gene TRBJ2-7, with D perhaps matching TRBD1 (6 bases). CDR1 and CDR2 (germline): SGHAT, FQNNGV. Trimming stripped 1 base from V and 4 bases from J, with 14 bases between. The CDR3 is made up of 15 amino acids. The DNA of the CDR3 is TGTGCCAGCAGCTTAGGACTCCTCGGGACATACGAGCAGTACTTC. Translated, it gives CASSLGLLGTYEQYF.

The chain employs TRBV7-8 and TRBJ2-1, with 7 bases lining up with TRBD1. CDR3 length: 13 residues. From germline, CDR1 is SGHVS and CDR2 FQNEAQ. With V trimmed by 5 bases and J by 5 bases, 3 bases remained unmatched. For the CDR3, the DNA is TGTGCCAGCAGCGTTACAGGGGACAATGAGCAGTTCTTC. Its translation is CASSVTGDNEQFF. Looking up the rest from reference TRBV7-8 and TRBJ2-1 gives the full variable domain: GAGVSQSPRYKVAKRGQDVALRCDPISGHVSLFWYQQALGQGPEFLTYFQNEAQLDKSGLPSDRFFAERPEGSVSTLKIQRTQQEDSAVYLCASSVTGDNEQFFGPGTRLTVL.

This chain joins TRBV27 and TRBJ2-6; perhaps TRBD1 as D (6 bases). V lost 6 bases and J 1 base, leaving 16 bases between the germline ends. Germline-derived CDR1 and CDR2 are MNHEY and SMNVEV (reference sequence). The CDR3 has 17 amino acids. The CDR3 region is CASSPDSELSGANVLTF. The CDR3 DNA reads as TGTGCCAGCAGCCCGGACAGCGAGCTGTCTGGGGCCAACGTCCTGACTTTC.

The rearrangement uses TRBV19 and TRBJ2-5; D uncertain. The germline V gene encodes CDR1 LNHDA and CDR2 SQIVND (reference sequence). CDR3 length: 14 residues. With 5 bases removed from V and 5 bases from J, the gap between germline ends came to 15 bases. The CDR3 DNA follows: TGTGCCAGTAGTTCCGGACGTCCTCCGGAGACCCAGTACTTC. Protein sequence: CASSSGRPPETQYF.

The V call is TRBV19, the J call TRBJ2-2, with 11 bases lining up with TRBD1. The CDR3 is made up of 15 amino acids. V was pared by 5 bases and J by 6 bases, with 5 bases of the junction left unmatched. Germline V gene sequence: CDR1 LNHDA, CDR2 SQIVND (reference sequence). The DNA for the CDR3 is TGTGCCAGTAGTCTGGACAGGGGGCCTTCCGGGGAGCTGTTTTTT. Protein: CASSLDRGPSGELFF.

The sample holds one count of this clone. This chain uses TRBV7-3 with TRBJ2-1; 9 nucleotides match TRBD2. Germline CDR1 SGHTA, CDR2 FQGTGA. This CDR3 spans 15 amino acids. Losses at the gene ends were 1 base for V and 7 bases for J; bases not matched to a gene: 5. The CDR3 DNA reads as TGTGCCAGCAGCTTAATTAGCGGGAGTGGTAATGAGCAGTTCTTC. Translating it yields CASSLISGSGNEQFF.

This clone was seen only a few times. This specimen includes other DNA sequences encoding the same CDR3. V gene TRBV28 combines with J gene TRBJ1-5, with D unclear. The CDR3 is 14 residues long. V dropped 3 bases and J dropped 4 bases, with 10 bases sitting between them. CDR1 is MDHEN, CDR2 SYDVKM, per germline. The CDR3 DNA sequence: TGTGCCAGCAGTTTGTGGGCGGGGAATCAGCCCCAGCATTTT. It specifies CASSLWAGNQPQHF.

The V call is TRBV19, the J call TRBJ1-4; the match to TRBD1 covers 9 bases. Trimming cost V 8 bases and J 7 bases; bases outside gene matches: 8. Germline V gene sequence: CDR1 LNHDA, CDR2 SQIVND (reference sequence). CDR3 size: 14 residues. CDR3 bases: TGTGCCAGTCAGCTACCGGGACAGGGTGAAAAACTGTTTTTT. Protein: CASQLPGQGEKLFF.

The V gene is TRBV2, the J gene TRBJ1-4; D is perhaps TRBD1 (5 bases). CDR3 length: 14 residues. Germline CDR1 SNHLY, CDR2 FYNNEI. V dropped 6 bases and J dropped 6 bases, with 14 bases sitting between them. The CDR3 DNA sequence: TGTGCCAGCAGGGTGGGACCCGAGGATGAAAAACTGTTTTTT. This gives the protein CASRVGPEDEKLFF.

The CDR3 sequence: CASSGLDEQFF. In nucleotides, the CDR3 is TGTGCCAGCAGTGGATTAGACGAGCAGTTCTTC. The chain uses TRBV2 and TRBJ2-1, with D unclear. Germline CDR1 and CDR2: SNHLY and FYNNEI. This CDR3 comprises 11 residues. V lost 4 bases and J 10 bases, leaving 8 bases between the germline ends.

This chain joins TRBV5-5 and TRBJ2-1; the match to TRBD2 covers 9 bases. This CDR3 spans 15 amino acids. In germline, CDR1 is SGHKS, CDR2 YYEKEE (reference sequence). V lost 2 bases, J lost 4 bases, and 4 bases stayed unmatched. The CDR3 sequence: CASSFLAGPYNEQFF. Written as DNA, the CDR3 is TGTGCCAGCAGCTTTCTAGCGGGACCATACAATGAGCAGTTCTTC.